This T cell receptor (beta chain) originates from a study of blood T cell repertoires in COVID-19. Only in-frame clones appear in the TCRdb table, and some are missing; sequencing was by immunoSEQ multiplex PCR. The sample comprises 250,000 to 350,000 clones, around 82% of which are singletons, and 0.7% to 0.9% rests with the top ten. V was pared by 2 bases and J by 7 bases, with 5 bases of the junction left unmatched. Germline V gene data show CDR1 as KGHSH and CDR2 as LQKENI. CDR3 length equals 14 residues. The chain couples TRBV18 to TRBJ2-7; 10 nucleotides match TRBD1. Sequences were obtained from peripheral blood. The origin of this receptor is a human donor with COVID-19, enrolled during active disease. The donor label of this sample is uncertain. CDR3 coding DNA: TGTGCCAGCTCACCAATGGACAGGGGGTTGGAGCAGTACTTC. It yields the protein CASSPMDRGLEQYF.